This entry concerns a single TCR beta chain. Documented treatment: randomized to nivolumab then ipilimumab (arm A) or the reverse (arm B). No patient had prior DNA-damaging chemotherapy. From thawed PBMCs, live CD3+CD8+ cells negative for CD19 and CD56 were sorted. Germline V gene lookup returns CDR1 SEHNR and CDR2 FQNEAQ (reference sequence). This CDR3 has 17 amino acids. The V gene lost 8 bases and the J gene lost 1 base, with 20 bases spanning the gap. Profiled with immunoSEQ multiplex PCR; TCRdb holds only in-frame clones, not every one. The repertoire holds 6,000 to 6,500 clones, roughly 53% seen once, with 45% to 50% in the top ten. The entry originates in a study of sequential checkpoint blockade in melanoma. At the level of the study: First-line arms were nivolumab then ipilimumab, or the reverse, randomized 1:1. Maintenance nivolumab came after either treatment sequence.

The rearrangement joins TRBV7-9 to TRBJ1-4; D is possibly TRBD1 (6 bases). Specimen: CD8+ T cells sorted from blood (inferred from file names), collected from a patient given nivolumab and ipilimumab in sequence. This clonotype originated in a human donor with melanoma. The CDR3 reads CASSFLPLGGTNEKLFF. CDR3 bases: TGTGCCAGCTCCTTTCTCCCGTTAGGGGGAACTAATGAAAAACTGTTTTTT.